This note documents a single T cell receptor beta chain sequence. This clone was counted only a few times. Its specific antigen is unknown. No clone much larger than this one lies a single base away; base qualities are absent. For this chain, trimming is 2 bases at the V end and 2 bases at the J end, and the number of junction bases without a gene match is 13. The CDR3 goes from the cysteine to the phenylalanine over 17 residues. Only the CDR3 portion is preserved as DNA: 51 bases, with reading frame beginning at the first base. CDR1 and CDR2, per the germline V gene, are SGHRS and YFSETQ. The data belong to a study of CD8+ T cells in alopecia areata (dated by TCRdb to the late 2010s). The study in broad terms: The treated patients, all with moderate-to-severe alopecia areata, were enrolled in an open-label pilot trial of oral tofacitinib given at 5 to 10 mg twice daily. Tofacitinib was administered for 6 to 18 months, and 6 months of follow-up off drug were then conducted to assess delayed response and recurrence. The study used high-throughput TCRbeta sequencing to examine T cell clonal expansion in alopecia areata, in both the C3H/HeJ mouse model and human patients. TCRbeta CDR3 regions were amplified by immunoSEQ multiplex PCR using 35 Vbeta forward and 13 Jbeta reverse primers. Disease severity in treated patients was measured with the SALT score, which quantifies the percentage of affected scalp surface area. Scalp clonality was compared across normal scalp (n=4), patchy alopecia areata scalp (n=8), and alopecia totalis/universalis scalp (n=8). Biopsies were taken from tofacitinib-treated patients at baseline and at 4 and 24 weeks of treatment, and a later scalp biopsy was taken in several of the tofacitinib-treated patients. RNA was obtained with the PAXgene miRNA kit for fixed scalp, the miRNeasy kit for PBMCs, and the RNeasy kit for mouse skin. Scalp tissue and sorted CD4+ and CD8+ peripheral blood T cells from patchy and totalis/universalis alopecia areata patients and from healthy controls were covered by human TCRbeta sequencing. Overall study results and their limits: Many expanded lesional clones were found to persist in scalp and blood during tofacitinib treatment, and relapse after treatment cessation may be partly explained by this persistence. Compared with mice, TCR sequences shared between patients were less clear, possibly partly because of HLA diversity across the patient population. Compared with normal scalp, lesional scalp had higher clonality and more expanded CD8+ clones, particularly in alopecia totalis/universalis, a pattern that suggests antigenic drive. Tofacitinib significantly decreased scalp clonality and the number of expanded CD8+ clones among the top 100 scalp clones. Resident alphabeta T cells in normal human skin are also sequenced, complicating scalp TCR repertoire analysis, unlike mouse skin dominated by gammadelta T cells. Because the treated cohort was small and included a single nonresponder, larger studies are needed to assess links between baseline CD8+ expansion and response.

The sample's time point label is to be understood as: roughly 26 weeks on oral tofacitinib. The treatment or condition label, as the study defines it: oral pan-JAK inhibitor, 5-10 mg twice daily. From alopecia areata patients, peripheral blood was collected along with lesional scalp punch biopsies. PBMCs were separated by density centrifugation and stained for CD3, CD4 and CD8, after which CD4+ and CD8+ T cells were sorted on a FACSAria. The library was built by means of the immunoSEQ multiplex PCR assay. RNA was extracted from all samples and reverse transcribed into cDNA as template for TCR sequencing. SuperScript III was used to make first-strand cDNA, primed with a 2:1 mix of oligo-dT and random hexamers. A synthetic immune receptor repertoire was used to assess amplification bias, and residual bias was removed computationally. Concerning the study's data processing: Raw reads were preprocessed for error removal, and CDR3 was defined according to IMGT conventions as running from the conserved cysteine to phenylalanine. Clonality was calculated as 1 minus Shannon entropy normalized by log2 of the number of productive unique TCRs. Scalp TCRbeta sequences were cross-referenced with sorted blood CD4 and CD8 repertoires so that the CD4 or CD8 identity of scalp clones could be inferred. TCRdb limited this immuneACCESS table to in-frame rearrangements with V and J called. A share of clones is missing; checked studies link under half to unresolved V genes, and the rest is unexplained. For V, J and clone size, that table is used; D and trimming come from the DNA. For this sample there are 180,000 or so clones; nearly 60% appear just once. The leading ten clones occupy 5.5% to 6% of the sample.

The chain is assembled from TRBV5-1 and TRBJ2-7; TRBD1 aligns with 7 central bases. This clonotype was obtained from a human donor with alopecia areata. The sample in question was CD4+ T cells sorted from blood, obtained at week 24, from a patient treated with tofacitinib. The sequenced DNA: TGCGCCAGCAGCTTCAGTCCCCAAGGACAGGACGCCTACGAGCAGTACTTC. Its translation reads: CASSFSPQGQDAYEQYF. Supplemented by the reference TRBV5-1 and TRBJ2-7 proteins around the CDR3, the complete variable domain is KAGVTQTPRYLIKTRGQQVTLSCSPISGHRSVSWYQQTPGQGLQFLFEYFSETQRNKGNFPGRFSGRQFSNSRSEMNVSTLELGDSALYLCASSFSPQGQDAYEQYFGPGTRLTVT.